This T cell receptor beta chain was captured by sequencing in a study of beta chain features in type 1 diabetes (dated by TCRdb to between 2017 and 2018). Context from the whole study: No differences in mean age, gender distribution, total cell number or subset yield were found between patients and healthy donors. Across all samples, about 110 million sorted cells were examined, and cell number per subset correlated strongly with RNA yield. The study compared TCRB repertoires of sorted circulating CD4+ T cell subsets between recently diagnosed type 1 diabetes patients and matched healthy donors. Naive and central memory subsets were obtained from all 30 or so donors, but regulatory and stem cell-like memory subsets were isolated from only 8 patients and about 8 healthy donors.

General conclusions and limits of the study: Only small numbers of individuals were included in the HLA sub-analyses, which left unresolved whether HLA type had any influence on TCRB rearrangement. Type 1 diabetes patients showed a moderate but significant shortening of TCRB CDR3 length in all four CD4+ subsets. Naive, central memory and regulatory TCRB repertoires appeared more similar among patients than among healthy donors. At VDJ recombination sites, type 1 diabetes patients had fewer insertions and more deleted nucleotides, which implies abnormalities in thymic rearrangement. Because cDNA rather than genomic DNA was sequenced, highly expressing activated cells could have been over-represented, although no difference in activation and CD3 levels was found between groups. Shorter templates might have been favored by PCR, but patient and control samples were amplified and corrected together, so both groups would have been affected equally by any skew.

Each donor gave one peripheral blood draw, averaging approximately 120 mL, which was collected into heparinised tubes. A BD FACSAria II was used to sort naive, central memory, regulatory and stem cell-like memory CD4+ T cells with a panel that included CD45RO, CCR7, CD25, CD127, CD95 and CD27. Every sorted population had a purity above 95%. PBMCs were separated immediately by Lymphoprep density gradient centrifugation and were stained directly, without being cultured. So that batch effects would be minimized, each experiment stained and sorted samples in pairs, pairing one healthy donor with one patient. V and J are trimmed by 1 base and 3 bases, and the gene matches miss 8 bases of the junction. Measured from the cysteine to the phenylalanine, the CDR3 is 17 residues long. Of the read, only the CDR3 DNA is kept; its 51 bases are in frame from base 1. In the germline V gene, CDR1 corresponds to SGHVS and CDR2 to FQNEAQ.

The entire isolated RNA was reverse transcribed using the High Capacity cDNA Reverse Transcription Kit, and thus expressed TCRB transcripts were sequenced. Deep immunoSEQ sequencing was applied to naive, central memory and regulatory T cell samples, giving an average of roughly 3.3 million total reads per sample. After sorted cells were lysed in RLT buffer, RNA was extracted with DNase-treated RNeasy Micro or Mini kits, with the choice depending on cell number. To prevent cross-contamination, every cell subset was processed on its own, while patient and healthy donor samples were processed together. The immunoSEQ multiplex PCR was used to amplify TCRB sequences from cDNA, yielding 87-bp fragments that span the CDR3 region. Amplicons were sequenced on the Illumina HiSeq platform. In the authors' own workflow: Synthetic template baselines were used to correct PCR bias computationally, reads within Hamming distance 2 were collapsed, and singletons that could not be merged were discarded. By aligning reads against IMGT, V, D and J genes, CDR3 length, and insertions or deletions at six rearrangement sites were assigned. Within each subset, clonotype counts were normalized to the number of sorted cells before true diversity and Gini coefficients were calculated with the tcR R package. The overlap coefficient, calculated on TCRB nucleotide sequences, was used to measure repertoire sharing. Imported from immuneACCESS, the table was reduced by TCRdb to in-frame sequences with V and J called. These copies leave out some clones; in studies compared against another copy, an unresolved V gene accounts for under half, and the cause of the remainder is not known. V and J calls and clone size follow that table, whereas D and trimming were derived from the DNA. This sample lists fewer than 400,000 clones; 6.5% to 10% were detected once. In total, the top ten clones hold around 0.44% of the sample.

This clone was detected only a few times. No antigen is known for it. Per-base quality was not reported, and no clone a single base away is much larger than it. The TCR sequence derives from a woman between 18 and 29 years old in good health. The sample was central memory CD4+ T cells from blood. Here the chain combines TRBV7-8 and TRBJ2-1, with 8 central nucleotides matching TRBD2. In nucleotides, the sequence is TGTGCCAGCAGCTTAGGAACCGGGAGGGCTAACTACAATGAGCAGTTCTTC. Translation gives CASSLGTGRANYNEQFF.